Included here is one T cell receptor (beta chain) sequence, with context. The source of the sample is a study of T cell responses to AZD1222 COVID-19 vaccine. The table came from immunoSEQ multiplex PCR; TCRdb's copy has only in-frame clones and leaves some out. The sample holds 75,000 to 85,000 clones, 75% to 90% seen once. Specimen: peripheral blood, collected on day 0 of AZD1222 vaccination. This TCR was sampled from an adult in good health.

The CDR3 DNA sequence: TGTGCCAGCAGCCGCGGACTAGCGGGGATCGAGCAGTACTTC. It is translated as CASSRGLAGIEQYF. V and J are TRBV5-8 and TRBJ2-7; 12 bases are shared with TRBD2. The ends lost 4 bases at V and 6 bases at J; junction bases unmatched: 5. Germline V gene lookup returns CDR1 SGHTS and CDR2 YDEGEE. The CDR3 has 14 residues.